The rows below give T cell receptor beta chains drawn from one sample of a study of tumor-infiltrating lymphocytes in primary liver carcinoma. TCRdb recomputed calls from the multiplex PCR reads with MiXCR, one row per CDR3 protein. The top ten clones hold roughly 10% of a sample with hundreds of thousands of distinct CDR3 sequences, 65% of them seen once. Sequencing was done on a sample of peripheral blood. These receptors were collected from a man aged 35 to 55 with primary liver carcinoma and hepatitis B virus infection. Each CDR3 is given with its conserved first and last residue. A D gene is named only where the DNA matches it firmly. Not every row has a clone size; where given, it reads once, few, many or a size class.

D	V	J	size	CDR3	DNA
NA	TRBV5-4	TRBJ2-7	NA	CASKSPGVRSSYEQYF	TGTGCCAGCAAATCGCCAGGGGTTCGGAGCTCCTACGAGCAGTACTTC
NA	TRBV11-2	TRBJ2-1	NA	CASSVEGRGSYNEQLF	TGTGCCAGCAGCGTAGAAGGCCGGGGTTCCTACAATGAGCAGCTCTTC
TRBD2	TRBV11-2	TRBJ2-1	NA	CASSGTSVIYSEQFF	TGTGCCAGCAGCGGCACTAGCGTGATCTATTCTGAGCAGTTCTTC
NA	TRBV9	TRBJ2-7	NA	CASSPTGRSYEQYF	TGTGCCAGTAGCCCAACCGGGCGTTCCTACGAGCAGTACTTC
NA	TRBV11-2	TRBJ2-3	NA	CASSFRPDRPDTHYF	TGTGCCAGCAGCTTCCGCCCGGATCGCCCAGATACGCATTATTTT
NA	TRBV11-2	TRBJ1-1	NA	CPNRPEHKAFF	TGTCCCAACAGGCCCGAGCACAAAGCTTTCTTT
TRBD1	TRBV11-1	TRBJ2-3	NA	CASSQNRGPHTRYF	TGTGCCAGCAGCCAGAACAGGGGGCCCCATACGCGCTATTTT
NA	TRBV28	TRBJ2-7	NA	CTSRPGTGGQYF	TGTACCAGCAGACCCGGGACGGGCGGGCAGTACTTC
TRBD1	TRBV11-2	TRBJ2-5	NA	CANSPPRQGRETQYF	TGTGCAAACAGCCCCCCAAGACAGGGGCGAGAGACCCAGTACTTC
NA	TRBV12-3/TRBV12-4	TRBJ2-7	NA	CASRPGTSSEQYF	TGTGCCAGCAGACCCGGGACAAGTAGCGAGCAGTACTTC
NA	TRBV28	TRBJ1-1	NA	CASRMAGGNTEASF	TGTGCCAGCAGAATGGCTGGGGGAAACACTGAAGCTTCCTTT
NA	TRBV5-5	TRBJ1-4	few	CASSSTRAGEKLFF	TGTGCCAGCAGCTCCACGCGGGCGGGGGAAAAACTGTTTTTT